The sequence of this T cell receptor (beta chain) was determined in a study of T-cell reconstitution after alpha-beta-depleted transplantation in children. Study results and limitations: Recipient T cells and thymic progenitors that survived gave rise to the high TCRbeta diversity observed at day 60 in some patients. Reports say that about two months after transplant, the alpha-beta T cells came out of several hundred graft clones that had expanded. Once a year had passed after transplant, T-cell counts and diversity came mostly from newly produced T cells.

Library preparation (for TCRbeta) was performed with unique molecular identifiers. TCRdb redid the calling of the PCR reads with MiXCR, one entry per CDR3 protein. The data hold around 580,000 distinct CDR3 sequences, with 25% to 30% observed a single time. A remark on this clonotype: The target antigen is unknown.

Between the trimmed V and J ends, which lost 4 bases and 2 bases, there was a span of 13 bases. This CDR3 has 15 amino acids. This sequence was found in a boy younger than two with Wiskott-Aldrich syndrome, due to receive a stem cell transplant. The chain is built from TRBV12-3 or TRBV12-4 and TRBJ2-3; D is perhaps TRBD1 or TRBD2 (5 bases each). Sequencing was performed on PBMCs, taken before TCRalphabeta/CD19-depleted stem cell transplant. The CDR3 reads CASSSFGTFTDTQYF. The DNA of the CDR3 is TGTGCCAGCAGTTCCTTCGGGACCTTCACAGATACGCAGTATTTT.